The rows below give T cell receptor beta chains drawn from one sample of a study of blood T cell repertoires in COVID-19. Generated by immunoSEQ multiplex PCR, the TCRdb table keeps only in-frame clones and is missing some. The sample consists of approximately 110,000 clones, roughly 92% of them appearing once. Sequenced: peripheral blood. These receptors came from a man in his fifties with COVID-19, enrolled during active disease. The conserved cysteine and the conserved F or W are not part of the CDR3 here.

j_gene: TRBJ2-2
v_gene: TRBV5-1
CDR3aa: ASSDRANTGELF

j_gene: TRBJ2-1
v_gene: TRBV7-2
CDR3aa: ASSPSGTSYNEQF

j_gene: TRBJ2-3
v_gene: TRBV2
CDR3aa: ASSGGRVADTQY

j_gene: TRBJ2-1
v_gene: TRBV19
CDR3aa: ASSGLAGGEQF

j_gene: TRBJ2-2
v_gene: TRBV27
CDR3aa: ASNPDGGSPGELF

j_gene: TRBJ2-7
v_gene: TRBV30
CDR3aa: AWSRDTGEQY

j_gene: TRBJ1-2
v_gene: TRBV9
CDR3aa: ASSAGGVYGYT

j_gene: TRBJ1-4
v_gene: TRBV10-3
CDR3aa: AISESRALSTNEKLF

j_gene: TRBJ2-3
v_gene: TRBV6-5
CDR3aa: ASSYGAATDTQY

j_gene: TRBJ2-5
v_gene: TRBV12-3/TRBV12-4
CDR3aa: ASSLKERETQY

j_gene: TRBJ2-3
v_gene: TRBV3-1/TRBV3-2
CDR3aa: ASSQGERVTDTQY

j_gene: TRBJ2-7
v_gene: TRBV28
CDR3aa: ASSTSQGIYEQY

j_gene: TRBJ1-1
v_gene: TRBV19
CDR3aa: ASSMGLGQGFLGAF

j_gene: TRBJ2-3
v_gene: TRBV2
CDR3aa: ASTQRQGGADTQY

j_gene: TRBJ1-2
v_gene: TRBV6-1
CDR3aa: ASSEGQGAGYGYT

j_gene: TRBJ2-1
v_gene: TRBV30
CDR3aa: AWTGGNEQF

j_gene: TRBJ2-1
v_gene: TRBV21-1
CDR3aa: ASSKATGEWF

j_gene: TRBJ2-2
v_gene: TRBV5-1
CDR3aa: ASSIRDSNTGELF

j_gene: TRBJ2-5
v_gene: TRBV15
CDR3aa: ATRSRGGLAAETQY

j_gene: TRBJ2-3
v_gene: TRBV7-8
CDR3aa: ASSRHLAGASTDTQY

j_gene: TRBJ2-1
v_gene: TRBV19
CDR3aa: ASSLGQGINEQF

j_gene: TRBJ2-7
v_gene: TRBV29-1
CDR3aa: SVWTGGNEQY

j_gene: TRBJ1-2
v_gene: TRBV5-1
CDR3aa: ASSFNEGGYGYT

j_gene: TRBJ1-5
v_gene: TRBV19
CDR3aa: ASSISGSRNQPQH

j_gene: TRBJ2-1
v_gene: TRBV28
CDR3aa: ASSPGATGGKF